What follows are 30 T cell receptor beta chains derived from one specimen sequenced in a study of T cells in Graves' hyperthyroidism and ophthalmopathy. Amplified regions were TCR beta CDR3 sequences from RNA transcripts. During a first-round RT-PCR of the TCR CDR3, the HTBI primer set was used. MiXCR was run by TCRdb on the multiplex PCR reads, yielding one entry per CDR3 protein. The sample lists around 290,000 distinct CDR3 sequences; about 17% were seen once. Sequencing was done on a sample of blood. These receptors were obtained from a woman aged 60 to 75 with Graves' ophthalmopathy.

This clonotype was recorded many times. The chain employs TRBV2 and TRBJ2-2, with 9 nucleotides matching TRBD1. Germline values: CDR1 SNHLY, CDR2 FYNNEI. V lost 6 bases and J lost 3; bases outside the gene matches: 2. The CDR3 covers 14 residues. CDR3 amino acids: CASSGTGYTGELFF. CDR3 nucleotides: TGTGCCAGCAGCGGGACAGGGTACACCGGGGAGCTGTTTTTT. The whole variable domain, remainder taken from reference TRBV2 and TRBJ2-2, is EPEVTQTPSHQVTQMGQEVILRCVPISNHLYFYWYRQILGQKVEFLVSFYNNEISEKSEIFDDQFSVERPDGSNFTLKIRSTKLEDSAMYFCASSGTGYTGELFFGEGSRLTVL.

The gene calls are TRBV7-2 and TRBJ1-5; no firm D call. Trimming left V 5 bases short and J 5 bases short, with 10 bases between. The germline V gene has CDR1 SGHTA and CDR2 FQGNSA. The CDR3 length is 13 residues. CDR3 in amino acids: CASSRDLDQPQHF. In nucleotides, the CDR3 is TGTGCCAGCAGCCGTGACCTCGATCAGCCCCAGCATTTT.

The chain joins TRBV10-3 to TRBJ1-2; D not resolved. CDR1 is ENHRY and CDR2 is SYGVKD in the germline V gene. The length of the CDR3 is 15 residues. V was clipped by 0 bases and J by 5 bases, with 13 bases between them. Here the CDR3 DNA reads TGTGCCATCAGTGAGTCGAGCGAAGTCAGATATGGCTACACCTTC. It specifies CAISESSEVRYGYTF.

This clonotype was observed many times. V usage is TRBV20-1 and J usage is TRBJ1-2; 7 positions match TRBD1. After removal of 6 bases from V and 8 bases from J, the junction contained 18 bases not matched to a gene. The CDR3 is 15 residues long. CDR1 and CDR2 from the germline V gene are DFQATT and SNEGSKA (reference sequence). CDR3: CSAIHPYDRDGGYTF. As DNA, the CDR3 is TGCAGTGCGATCCACCCATATGACAGGGACGGAGGCTACACCTTC.

The chain carries TRBV4-3 and TRBJ1-4; D remains unclear. The V gene lost 2 bases and the J gene lost 3 bases, with 13 bases spanning the gap. CDR1 and CDR2 from the germline V gene are LGHNA and YSLEER. This CDR3 is 16 amino acids long. CDR3 bases: TGCGCCAGCAGCCAACACTCGGGAACTCCTAATGAAAAACTGTTTTTT. As protein: CASSQHSGTPNEKLFF.

Points on this clonotype: One end of the junction is discordant with germline, which a read error may explain. The chain couples TRBV13 to TRBJ2-1; TRBD2 matches at 7 bases. The CDR3 loop spans 17 amino acids. The germline V gene encodes CDR1 PRHDT and CDR2 FYEKMQ (reference sequence). The CDR3 coding sequence is TGTGCCAGCAGCTTAGGACTAAGCGGGACCCACTACGATGAGCAGTTCTTC. It encodes CASSLGLSGTHYDEQFF.

This chain links TRBV5-1 with TRBJ2-5; 13 nucleotides match TRBD2. The CDR3 runs 17 residues. V shed 2 bases, J shed 0 bases, and the junction held 4 bases outside the gene matches. Germline CDR1 reads SGHRS; CDR2 reads YFSETQ. CDR3 protein: CASSFGLAGVYQETQYF. For the CDR3, the DNA is TGCGCCAGCAGCTTCGGACTAGCGGGAGTGTACCAAGAGACCCAGTACTTC.

The rearrangement uses TRBV12-3 or TRBV12-4 and TRBJ1-5; TRBD1 matches at 7 bases. The CDR3 has 16 amino acids. Trimming removed 5 bases from V and 2 bases from J; junction bases left unmatched: 9. CDR3 in amino acids: CASSLQAGTGNQPQHF. CDR3 DNA sequence: TGTGCCAGCAGTCTACAAGCCGGGACAGGCAATCAGCCCCAGCATTTT.

The chain recombines TRBV6-1 with TRBJ2-2, with 10 positions matching TRBD1. The ends lost 6 bases at V and 6 bases at J; junction bases unmatched: 7. This CDR3 contains 15 residues. Germline-derived CDR1 and CDR2 are MNHNS and SASEGT. CDR3 in DNA: TGTGCCAGCAGCTCGCCGGGACAGGGGTCCGGGGAGCTGTTTTTT. This encodes CASSSPGQGSGELFF.

This clonotype showed up many times. The V and J genes are TRBV18 and TRBJ2-1; D unclear. V was clipped by 0 bases and J by 1 base, with 13 bases between them. Per the germline V gene, CDR1 is KGHSH and CDR2 is LQKENI. The CDR3 loop spans 17 amino acids. The CDR3 reads CASSPPSMVGSYNEQFF. The CDR3 nucleotides are TGTGCCAGCTCACCACCCTCCATGGTCGGGTCCTACAATGAGCAGTTCTTC.

The table lists this clonotype with many counts. This rearrangement joins TRBV7-9 to TRBJ2-2; 12 nucleotides match TRBD2. V lost 4 bases and J lost 3; bases outside the gene matches: 3. Germline loops: CDR1 SEHNR, CDR2 FQNEAQ (reference sequence). The CDR3 covers 16 residues. CDR3 coding DNA: TGTGCCAGCAGCTCCCCTAGCGGGGGGGACACCGGGGAGCTGTTTTTT. Encoded protein: CASSSPSGGDTGELFF.

J is TRBJ2-3 and V is TRBV29-1, with 8 bases that match TRBD1. The V gene's germline CDR1 is SQVTM and CDR2 ANQGSEA. The CDR3 is made up of 14 amino acids. The J segment lost 3 bases and the V segment lost 5 bases, leaving 7 bases of the junction unmatched. The CDR3 region is CSVSDRVGTDTQYF. CDR3 sequence (DNA): TGCAGCGTTTCGGACAGGGTCGGGACAGATACGCAGTATTTT.

This clonotype was counted a few times. DNA for the CDR3: TGCAGCGATCGACCGGGACATCAAGAGACCCAGTACTTC. As protein: CSDRPGHQETQYF. The chain employs TRBV29-1 and TRBJ2-5; a possible D gene is TRBD1 (6 bases). Germline assignment: CDR1 SQVTM and CDR2 ANQGSEA. V lost 7 bases and J 2 bases, leaving 14 bases between the germline ends. This CDR3 region has 13 residues.

The chain carries TRBV6-1 and TRBJ1-2; D perhaps matches TRBD1 (6 bases). The V end lost 7 bases, the J end lost 2 bases, and 20 bases lay between the germline ends. Germline V gene sequence: CDR1 MNHNS, CDR2 SASEGT. The CDR3 totals 16 residues. Here the CDR3 reads CASKMRGGGENYGYTF. The CDR3 nucleotides read TGTGCCAGCAAGATGAGGGGAGGGGGAGAAAACTATGGCTACACCTTC.

This rearrangement joins TRBV12-3 or TRBV12-4 to TRBJ1-6; 12 nucleotides match TRBD1. This CDR3 contains 14 residues. After removal of 6 bases from V and 9 bases from J, the junction contained 3 bases not matched to a gene. CDR3 amino acids: CASSRDRGPSPLHF. The CDR3 DNA sequence: TGTGCCAGCAGCAGGGACAGGGGGCCTTCACCCCTCCACTTT.

In this sample, this clonotype turned up many times. The V gene is TRBV12-3 or TRBV12-4, the J gene TRBJ2-1; possibly TRBD1 for D (5 bases). The V gene lost 3 bases and the J gene lost 0 bases, with 9 bases spanning the gap. The CDR3 length is 15 residues. CDR3 amino acids: CASSFRRGSYNEQFF. The DNA for the CDR3 is TGTGCCAGCAGTTTTAGAAGGGGCTCCTACAATGAGCAGTTCTTC.

This clonotype was picked up many times. The chain joins TRBV3-1 to TRBJ1-1; 8 nucleotides align to TRBD1. V lost 7 bases and J lost 5; bases outside the gene matches: 6. CDR1 is LGHDT and CDR2 is YNNKEL in the germline V gene (reference sequence). The CDR3 length is 13 residues. The CDR3 DNA reads TGTGCCAGCACCCAGGGGGCTTGGACTGAAGCTTTCTTT. As protein: CASTQGAWTEAFF. Full variable domain (remainder filled in from reference TRBV3-1 and TRBJ1-1): DTAVSQTPKYLVTQMGNDKSIKCEQNLGHDTMYWYKQDSKKFLKIMFSYNNKELIINETVPNRFSPKSPDKAHLNLHINSLELGDSAVYFCASTQGAWTEAFFGQGTRLTVV.

This clonotype was counted a few times. A read error may be the cause here, since a much bigger clone is one base away. The chain links TRBV10-2 to TRBJ1-2; perhaps TRBD1 as D (5 bases). This CDR3 comprises 13 residues. Germline CDR1 reads WSHSY; CDR2 reads SAAADI. Trimming took 3 bases from V and 6 from J, leaving 11 bases between them. The CDR3 loop reads CASSETRADGYTF. Here the CDR3 DNA reads TGCGCCAGCAGTGAAACCAGGGCCGATGGCTACACCTTC.

This sequence joins TRBV10-3 and TRBJ1-5; D might be TRBD1 (5 bases). This CDR3 has 15 amino acids. CDR1 ENHRY and CDR2 SYGVKD come from the germline V gene. V lost 4 bases and J lost 3, with 13 bases in between. The CDR3 nucleotides are TGTGCCATCAGTGTTGGTGGGGGATACAATCAGCCCCAGCATTTT. Translated, it gives CAISVGGGYNQPQHF.

This clonotype came up many times. The chain employs TRBV7-9 and TRBJ1-2; the D gene is possibly TRBD1 (6 bases). The V and J ends lost 1 base and 4 bases respectively, with 16 bases between them. The germline V gene has CDR1 SEHNR and CDR2 FQNEAQ (reference sequence). The CDR3 length is 16 residues. CDR3 nucleotide sequence: TGTGCCAGCAGCTTAGGCGGCGCAGGGGCTGCCTATGGCTACACCTTC. Residues: CASSLGGAGAAYGYTF.

This clonotype occurred many times. The chain uses TRBV7-9 and TRBJ2-7, with 11 bases lining up with TRBD1. The CDR3 length is 14 residues. V shed 5 bases, J shed 2 bases, and the junction held 2 bases outside the gene matches. CDR1 is SEHNR, CDR2 FQNEAQ, per germline (reference sequence). CDR3: CASSTGQGAYEQYF. The CDR3 nucleotides read TGTGCCAGCAGCACGGGACAGGGGGCCTACGAGCAGTACTTC.

This clonotype has ten or more counts. J is TRBJ2-7 and V is TRBV12-3 or TRBV12-4; TRBD2 is a possible D gene (6 bases). The V gene lost 3 bases and the J gene lost 6 bases, with 18 bases spanning the gap. The CDR3 has 15 amino acids. CDR3: CASSFQLALDAEQYF. The CDR3, as DNA: TGTGCCAGCAGTTTTCAACTAGCCTTGGATGCCGAGCAGTACTTC.

This clonotype appeared many times. The chain combines TRBV18 with TRBJ2-7, with D perhaps matching TRBD2 (6 bases). Trimming shortened V by 4 bases and J by 0 bases, and 10 bases separated the two germline ends. This CDR3 spans 14 amino acids. The germline V gene has CDR1 KGHSH and CDR2 LQKENI. In DNA, the CDR3 is TGTGCCAGCTCACGAAGGGGAGGCTCCTACGAGCAGTACTTC. This codes for CASSRRGGSYEQYF.

Of note for this clonotype: A read error is possible here, since a much larger clone lies one base away. CDR3 nucleotide sequence: TGCAGTGCTTCCGGGACAGGGTCCCACAATGAGCAGTCCTTC. This translates into CSASGTGSHNEQSF. The rearrangement joins TRBV20-1 to TRBJ2-1, with 9 bases fitting TRBD1. The germline CDR1 and CDR2 sequences are DFQATT and SNEGSKA (reference sequence). This CDR3 region has 14 residues.

The CDR3 nucleotides are TGCAGTGCTAGTGCTGTAAGGGATCAAGAGACCCAGTACTTC. Translation: CSASAVRDQETQYF. This chain joins TRBV20-1 and TRBJ2-5; D is unclear. Trimming left V 3 bases short and J 2 bases short, with 13 bases between. This CDR3 has 14 amino acids. Germline V gene data show CDR1 as DFQATT and CDR2 as SNEGSKA (reference sequence).

This clonotype has just a few counts. The CDR3 here is CASSPPKDRVTQYF. Here the CDR3 DNA reads TGTGCCAGCTCACCACCTAAGGACAGGGTGACCCAGTACTTC. The rearrangement links TRBV18 to TRBJ2-5; 8 bases match TRBD1. V was clipped by 0 bases and J by 7 bases; unmatched bases: 4. The germline V gene has CDR1 KGHSH and CDR2 LQKENI. The CDR3 totals 14 residues.

This rearrangement joins TRBV13 to TRBJ2-5; D is unclear. The CDR3 is 13 amino acids. Deletions cut 3 bases from V and 2 bases from J, with 7 bases between. The germline CDR1 and CDR2 sequences are PRHDT and FYEKMQ (reference sequence). CDR3 in DNA: TGTGCCAGCAGCTTTAGACCACAAGAGACCCAGTACTTC. The encoded protein is CASSFRPQETQYF. The complete variable domain, with remaining parts taken from reference TRBV13 and TRBJ2-5, reads AAGVIQSPRHLIKEKRETATLKCYPIPRHDTVYWYQQGPGQDPQFLISFYEKMQSDKGSIPDRFSAQQFSDYHSELNMSSLELGDSALYFCASSFRPQETQYFGPGTRLLVL.

The J gene is TRBJ2-7, the V gene TRBV5-4, with unresolved D. The germline gives CDR1 SGHNT, CDR2 YYREEE (reference sequence). V lost 4 bases and J lost 2, with 13 bases in between. CDR3 length: 14 amino acids. CDR3 sequence (DNA): TGTGCCAGCAGCCAAGGACGGGTTCCCTACGAGCAGTACTTC. It encodes CASSQGRVPYEQYF.

The V call is TRBV7-9, the J call TRBJ1-1, with D uncertain. V was trimmed by 1 base and J by 10 bases, leaving 16 bases between them. Germline CDR1 is SEHNR and CDR2 is FQNEAQ (reference sequence). The CDR3 sequence is 14 residues long. CDR3 protein: CASSLGHSAEGAFF. DNA of the CDR3: TGTGCCAGCAGCTTAGGTCATAGCGCGGAGGGAGCTTTCTTT.

At least ten counts were recorded for this clonotype. This chain connects TRBV7-2 to TRBJ2-7; D gene ambiguous. Germline V gives CDR1 SGHTA, CDR2 FQGNSA. Deletions cut 1 base from V and 2 bases from J, with 9 bases between. The CDR3 is 14 residues long. CDR3 sequence reads: CASSLGGKPYEQYF. In DNA form, the CDR3 reads TGTGCCAGCAGCTTAGGGGGAAAGCCCTACGAGCAGTACTTC. Full variable domain (rest looked up from reference TRBV7-2 and TRBJ2-7): GAGVSQSPSNKVTEKGKDVELRCDPISGHTALYWYRQSLGQGLEFLIYFQGNSAPDKSGLPSDRFSAERTGGSVSTLTIQRTQQEDSAVYLCASSLGGKPYEQYFGPGTRLTVT.